The table lists the clone carrying this T cell receptor beta chain with a few counts. The sample is drawn from a study of blood T cell repertoires in COVID-19. Across the whole study: PBMCs, B-cell-depleted T cells, or T cells were the source of the cDNA or gDNA that made up the material.

Libraries were prepared by immunoSEQ multiplex PCR; TCRdb keeps only in-frame clonotypes and omits some of them. Among 100,000 to 150,000 clones listed, about 74% were seen once. The sequence derives from a man aged 60 to 69 with acute or convalescent COVID-19. The sample consisted of peripheral blood.

The CDR3 DNA follows: TGTGCCAGCAGCTCGGACATTGATGGCTCACCCCTCCACTTT. Protein product: CASSSDIDGSPLHF. The chain links TRBV5-6 to TRBJ1-6; weak D call: TRBD1 (5 bases). The CDR3 sequence is 14 residues long. The V end lost 3 bases, the J end lost 10 bases, and 14 bases lay between the germline ends. The germline V gene has CDR1 SGHDT and CDR2 YYEEEE.